The 21 T cell receptor beta chains listed next were all sequenced from one sample in a study of blood T cell repertoires in COVID-19. Data came from immunoSEQ multiplex PCR; TCRdb stores just in-frame clones and leaves some out. The table includes 80,000 to 130,000 clones, roughly 92% detected once. The sequencing input was peripheral blood. These TCRs come from a man between 65 and 85 years old with acute or convalescent COVID-19.

This chain uses TRBV30 with TRBJ2-7; 8 nucleotides align to TRBD1. The CDR3 is made up of 12 amino acids. Germline-derived CDR1 and CDR2 are GTSNPN and SVGIG (reference sequence). V lost 2 bases to trimming and J lost 7 bases; unmatched junction nucleotides: 4. The CDR3 loop is CAWSPTGVEQYF. The CDR3 DNA reads TGTGCCTGGAGTCCGACAGGGGTGGAGCAGTACTTC.

The gene calls are TRBV28 and TRBJ2-1; 9 nucleotides align to TRBD1. This CDR3 has 15 amino acids. V lost 5 bases and J lost 8; bases outside the gene matches: 10. Germline V lookup: CDR1 MDHEN, CDR2 SYDVKM. CDR3 in DNA: TGTGCCAGCAGTACCCCGGGACAGGGTTCCGATGAGCAGTTCTTC. Encoded protein: CASSTPGQGSDEQFF.

The J gene is TRBJ1-2, the V gene TRBV5-5; 9 bases align to TRBD1. The germline V gene has CDR1 SGHKS and CDR2 YYEKEE (reference sequence). The ends lost 4 bases at V and 2 bases at J; junction bases unmatched: 6. There are 15 residues in the CDR3. CDR3 residues: CASSDGTGLNYGYTF. The CDR3 DNA is TGTGCCAGCAGCGATGGGACAGGGCTAAACTATGGCTACACCTTC.

This clone was observed a few times. The rearrangement links TRBV6-5 to TRBJ1-4, with a weak D call TRBD1 (5 bases). The germline V gene encodes CDR1 MNHEY and CDR2 SVGAGI. Trimming stripped 4 bases from V and 3 bases from J, with 6 bases between. The CDR3 contains 13 residues. In DNA form, the CDR3 reads TGTGCCAGCAGTTGGGGCTCTAATGAAAAACTGTTTTTT. Translating gives CASSWGSNEKLFF.

This clone has only a few counts. V is TRBV6-4 and J is TRBJ1-1; 9 bases fit TRBD1. This CDR3 is built from 13 residues. Germline V lookup: CDR1 MRHNA, CDR2 SNTAGT. The V segment lost 6 bases and the J segment 4 bases; nucleotides outside the gene matches: 3. The CDR3 DNA is TGTGCCAGCAGCGAACAGGGGGCCACTGAAGCTTTCTTT. This encodes CASSEQGATEAFF.

V is TRBV6-5 and J is TRBJ2-3; TRBD1 might be the D (5 bases). The CDR3 loop spans 13 amino acids. V lost 4 bases and J 5 bases, leaving 10 bases between the germline ends. CDR1 and CDR2 (germline): MNHEY, SVGAGI. CDR3 sequence: CASSFIREDTQYF. CDR3 nucleotides: TGTGCCAGCAGTTTTATCAGGGAAGATACGCAGTATTTT.

V and J are TRBV19 and TRBJ2-7; 11 bases map to TRBD2. The CDR3 covers 16 residues. With V trimmed by 5 bases and J by 3 bases, 9 bases remained unmatched. Germline-derived CDR1 and CDR2 are LNHDA and SQIVND (reference sequence). The CDR3 bases are TGTGCCAGTAGTTTCCGCGCACTAGCGGGAGTCTACGAGCAGTACTTC. It codes for CASSFRALAGVYEQYF. The complete variable domain, with remaining parts taken from reference TRBV19 and TRBJ2-7, reads DGGITQSPKYLFRKEGQNVTLSCEQNLNHDAMYWYRQDPGQGLRLIYYSQIVNDFQKGDIAEGYSVSREKKESFPLTVTSAQKNPTAFYLCASSFRALAGVYEQYFGPGTRLTVT.

The genes are TRBV29-1 and TRBJ2-5; 7 bases are shared with TRBD2. This CDR3 is 12 amino acids long. Germline CDR1 SQVTM, CDR2 ANQGSEA. V lost 4 bases to trimming and J lost 2 bases; unmatched junction nucleotides: 1. The CDR3 spells CSVGLAQETQYF. As DNA, the CDR3 is TGCAGCGTTGGACTAGCACAAGAGACCCAGTACTTC. The full variable domain, completed using reference TRBV29-1 and TRBJ2-5, is SAVISQKPSRDICQRGTSLTIQCQVDSQVTMMFWYRQQPGQSLTLIATANQGSEATYESGFVIDKFPISRPNLTFSTLTVSNMSPEDSSIYLCSVGLAQETQYFGPGTRLLVL.

The chain links TRBV24-1 to TRBJ2-1; TRBD2 matches 11 bases. J was trimmed by 6 bases and V by 4 bases; bases with no gene match: 10. The CDR3 totals 17 residues. Germline lookup yields CDR1 KGHDR and CDR2 SFDVKD. The CDR3 nucleotides read TGTGCCACCAGTGACGCTACTAGCGGGAGTTTCTTCAATGAGCAGTTCTTC. Its translation: CATSDATSGSFFNEQFF.

This clone was observed a single time. The genes are TRBV19 and TRBJ2-5, with TRBD1 as a possible D gene (7 bases). Germline V gene sequence: CDR1 LNHDA, CDR2 SQIVND (reference sequence). Deletions cut 3 bases from V and 7 bases from J, with 12 bases between. The CDR3 is 13 residues long. The CDR3 region is CASSIRGVGTQYF. The CDR3 region has the DNA TGTGCCAGTAGTATCAGGGGGGTTGGGACCCAGTACTTC. Filled out from reference TRBV19 and TRBJ2-5, the complete variable domain reads DGGITQSPKYLFRKEGQNVTLSCEQNLNHDAMYWYRQDPGQGLRLIYYSQIVNDFQKGDIAEGYSVSREKKESFPLTVTSAQKNPTAFYLCASSIRGVGTQYFGPGTRLLVL.

The CDR3 protein is CASKTSGGILNEQFF. The DNA for the CDR3 is TGTGCCAGCAAAACTAGCGGGGGGATACTCAATGAGCAGTTCTTC. The genes are TRBV6-5 and TRBJ2-1; 12 nucleotides match TRBD2. J gave up 6 bases and V 7 bases, and 7 bases lay outside the gene matches. The CDR3 loop spans 15 amino acids. Germline values: CDR1 MNHEY, CDR2 SVGAGI.

This sequence joins TRBV28 and TRBJ1-1; D is undetermined. From germline, CDR1 is MDHEN and CDR2 SYDVKM. V lost 6 bases and J lost 3, with 11 bases in between. The CDR3 has 13 residues. CDR3 sequence: CASSPLPYTEAFF. The CDR3 DNA sequence: TGTGCCAGCAGCCCTCTACCCTACACTGAAGCTTTCTTT. Supplemented by reference TRBV28 and TRBJ1-1, the full variable domain reads DVKVTQSSRYLVKRTGEKVFLECVQDMDHENMFWYRQDPGLGLRLIYFSYDVKMKEKGDIPEGYSVSREKKERFSLILESASTNQTSMYLCASSPLPYTEAFFGQGTRLTVV.

The sample holds one count of this clone. V usage is TRBV11-2 and J usage is TRBJ2-3; D might be TRBD2 (6 bases). Trimming took off 4 bases at V and 2 bases at J, with 13 bases between the two ends. From germline, CDR1 is SGHAT and CDR2 FQNNGV. This CDR3 has 15 residues. The CDR3 coding sequence is TGTGCCAGCAGCTGGAGCGGGTCTGACACAGATACGCAGTATTTT. Translation: CASSWSGSDTDTQYF.

This chain joins TRBV2 and TRBJ1-5; tentative D call: TRBD1 (6 bases). From germline, CDR1 is SNHLY and CDR2 FYNNEI. Trimming removed 1 base at V and 5 bases at J, with 9 bases between. This CDR3 has 14 residues. The CDR3 bases are TGTGCCAGCAGTGAAGGTGGGGGCGATCAGCCCCAGCATTTT. Translation: CASSEGGGDQPQHF.

In this sample, this clone turned up once. CDR3 amino acids: CSVEGTGRAFF. CDR3 nucleotides: TGCAGCGTTGAAGGTACAGGTAGAGCTTTCTTT. This chain uses TRBV29-1 with TRBJ1-1, with D possibly matching TRBD1 (5 bases). The germline gives CDR1 SQVTM, CDR2 ANQGSEA. This CDR3 has 11 residues. Trimming pared 1 base from V and 10 bases from J, leaving 10 bases between.

The chain is built from TRBV5-6 and TRBJ1-1; 7 bases map to TRBD1. Germline CDR1 SGHDT, CDR2 YYEEEE. CDR3 size: 15 residues. With 4 bases clipped from V and 1 base from J, the junction kept 7 bases outside the gene matches. CDR3 nucleotides: TGTGCCAGCAGCCTATACAGGGGCCGGAACACTGAAGCTTTCTTT. It translates to CASSLYRGRNTEAFF. The full variable domain, completed using reference TRBV5-6 and TRBJ1-1, is DAGVTQSPTHLIKTRGQQVTLRCSPKSGHDTVSWYQQALGQGPQFIFQYYEEEERQRGNFPDRFSGHQFPNYSSELNVNALLLGDSALYLCASSLYRGRNTEAFFGQGTRLTVV.

The chain carries TRBV6-5 and TRBJ2-7; 10 positions match TRBD1. Trimming at V came to 5 bases and at J to 4 bases, leaving 8 bases not matched to a gene. The V gene's germline CDR1 is MNHEY and CDR2 SVGAGI. This CDR3 has 15 residues. The CDR3 loop is CASSRRTGGSYEQYF. Here the CDR3 DNA reads TGTGCCAGCAGTAGAAGGACAGGGGGTTCTTACGAGCAGTACTTC.

The chain carries TRBV3-1 (or the pseudogene TRBV3-2) and TRBJ2-3; a weak D match, TRBD2 (5 bases). Germline CDR1 LGHDT, CDR2 YNNKEL (reference sequence). Trimming took off 1 base at V and 6 bases at J, with 11 bases between the two ends. The CDR3 is made up of 14 amino acids. CDR3 DNA sequence: TGTGCCAGCAGCCAAGTCGCGGGCCTGGATACGCAGTATTTT. Its translation is CASSQVAGLDTQYF.

CDR3 amino acids: CASSFIPSGKYEQYF. In DNA, the CDR3 is TGTGCCAGCAGCTTTATTCCTAGCGGGAAATACGAGCAGTACTTC. V and J are TRBV11-2 and TRBJ2-7; 9 nucleotides match TRBD2. V shed 3 bases, J shed 4 bases, and the junction held 7 bases outside the gene matches. Per germline, CDR1 SGHAT and CDR2 FQNNGV. This CDR3 contains 15 residues. Filled out from reference TRBV11-2 and TRBJ2-7, the complete variable domain reads EAGVAQSPRYKIIEKRQSVAFWCNPISGHATLYWYQQILGQGPKLLIQFQNNGVVDDSQLPKDRFSAERLKGVDSTLKIQPAKLEDSAVYLCASSFIPSGKYEQYFGPGTRLTVT.

The rearrangement joins TRBV10-2 to TRBJ2-7; 9 bases are shared with TRBD1. Losses at the gene ends were 8 bases for V and 5 bases for J; bases not matched to a gene: 4. This CDR3 has 12 residues. Germline V gene data show CDR1 as WSHSY and CDR2 as SAAADI. As DNA, the CDR3 is TGCGCCAGCGACAGGGGGACTAACGAGCAGTACTTC. Protein sequence: CASDRGTNEQYF.

V gene TRBV6-5 combines with J gene TRBJ1-2, with 9 nucleotides matching TRBD1. Unmatched junction bases numbered 6, after V lost 2 bases and J lost 5 bases. The CDR3 runs 15 residues. From germline, CDR1 is MNHEY and CDR2 SVGAGI. The CDR3 sequence is CASSYRGQGVYGYTF. CDR3 nucleotide sequence: TGTGCCAGCAGTTACCGGGGACAGGGAGTTTATGGCTACACCTTC.